The T cell receptor (beta chain) described here comes from a study of response to subunit inactivated influenza vaccine. Study-level results: Authors suggested each seasonal influenza vaccination recruits few new T cells.

For this clonotype: Antigen specificity is unknown.

TCRdb processed the RT-PCR reads anew with MiXCR; each CDR3 protein has one entry. The repertoire has 650,000 to 700,000 distinct CDR3 sequences, more than 15% of them found once; the top ten carry approximately 10%. This TCR derives from a man between 45 and 60 years old who received an inactivated influenza vaccine. The material sequenced was PBMCs from blood, taken 11 to 12 days after vaccination.

The CDR3 sequence is CSGRLAGVQDEQFF. As DNA, the CDR3 is TGCAGCGGCAGACTAGCGGGAGTTCAGGATGAGCAGTTCTTC. The J gene is TRBJ2-1, the V gene TRBV29-1; TRBD2 matches at 12 bases. Germline V gene data show CDR1 as SQVTM and CDR2 as ANQGSEA. The CDR3 covers 14 residues. The J segment lost 8 bases and the V segment lost 7 bases, leaving 9 bases of the junction unmatched.